These T cell receptor beta chains were read from a single sample in a study of neoadjuvant anti-PD-1 for oral cavity cancer. Some clones are missing from TCRdb's copy, which holds only in-frame ones; the method was immunoSEQ multiplex PCR. Of approximately 21,000 clones listed, roughly 45% are singletons. The source material was tumor tissue, sampled after nivolumab (anti-PD-1) treatment. These TCRs come from a person aged 40 to 85 with oral cavity squamous cell carcinoma. Both conserved end residues are part of each CDR3. D genes are given only for firm matches. For some rows the clone size is stated as once, few or many, or as a class when expanded; others skip it.

TRBD1,few,TRBV10-1,TRBJ2-3,CASSEGQGDADTQYF,TGCGCCAGCAGTGAGGGACAGGGGGACGCAGATACGCAGTATTTT
.,few,TRBV27,TRBJ2-1,CASSLGQGIGAEQFF,TGTGCCAGCAGTTTAGGGCAGGGGATCGGTGCTGAGCAGTTCTTC
.,once,TRBV19,TRBJ2-1,CASSSRTVYNEQFF,TGTGCCAGTAGTTCGCGGACAGTATACAATGAGCAGTTCTTC
TRBD1,.,TRBV6-1,TRBJ2-7,CASNPPGQGQYEQYF,TGTGCCAGCAACCCTCCGGGACAGGGTCAATACGAGCAGTACTTC
TRBD1,many,TRBV7-9,TRBJ2-7,CASSIRTGFNEQYF,TGTGCCAGCAGCATCCGGACAGGGTTCAACGAGCAGTACTTC
.,.,TRBV4-2,TRBJ1-1,CASSPHSQGNTEAFF,TGTGCCAGCAGCCCACATTCACAGGGAAACACTGAAGCTTTCTTT
.,.,TRBV30,TRBJ2-5,CAWSTDGETQYF,TGTGCCTGGAGTACGGACGGAGAGACCCAGTACTTC
.,.,TRBV30,TRBJ1-1,CAWSGTTEAFF,TGTGCCTGGTCTGGGACCACTGAAGCTTTCTTT
.,once,TRBV30,TRBJ1-1,CAWTLRGGPYTEAFF,TGTGCCTGGACCCTACGCGGGGGCCCGTACACTGAAGCTTTCTTT
.,few,TRBV11-2,TRBJ1-1,CASSHRILNTEAFF,TGTGCCAGCAGCCACAGGATACTGAACACTGAAGCTTTCTTT
.,few,TRBV27,TRBJ2-1,CASSLGPPRYNEQFF,TGTGCCAGCAGTTTGGGCCCGCCTAGGTACAATGAGCAGTTCTTC
.,few,TRBV7-9,TRBJ1-1,CASSVGYIAFF,TGTGCCAGCAGCGTAGGGTACATCGCTTTCTTT
.,medium-sized,TRBV2,TRBJ1-4,CASSSRVGEEKLFF,TGTGCCAGCAGCTCCAGGGTGGGGGAGGAAAAACTGTTTTTT
.,.,TRBV7-8,TRBJ2-5,CASSLRGPEGETQYF,TGTGCCAGCAGCTTAAGAGGTCCCGAGGGGGAGACCCAGTACTTC
TRBD1,.,TRBV6-6,TRBJ1-2,CASSSGQDKAYGYTF,TGTGCCAGCAGCTCTGGACAGGATAAGGCCTATGGCTACACCTTC
.,.,TRBV2,TRBJ2-3,CASREGQGVHTDTQYF,TGTGCCAGCAGAGAGGGCCAGGGTGTTCACACAGATACGCAGTATTTT
TRBD1,.,TRBV10-3,TRBJ1-5,CAISEGQGDQPQHF,TGTGCCATCAGTGAGGGACAGGGGGATCAGCCCCAGCATTTT
.,.,TRBV7-2,TRBJ1-4,CASSLEGGSGLVKLFF,TGTGCCAGCAGCTTAGAGGGGGGCTCGGGGTTGGTAAAACTGTTTTTT
.,medium-sized,TRBV19,TRBJ2-2,CASSIERNTGELFF,TGTGCCAGTAGTATAGAACGGAACACCGGGGAGCTGTTTTTT
TRBD1,.,TRBV27,TRBJ1-2,CASTEGTGTNGYTF,TGTGCCAGCACCGAAGGGACAGGGACAAATGGCTACACCTTC
TRBD1,.,TRBV10-3,TRBJ2-7,CAISRTGGNEQYF,TGTGCCATCAGCCGGACAGGGGGGAACGAGCAGTACTTC
.,.,TRBV30,TRBJ1-6,CAWRGSPNGPLHF,TGTGCCTGGAGGGGCAGCCCTAATGGACCCCTCCACTTT
.,medium-sized,TRBV9,TRBJ2-1,CASSVGAESYNEQFF,TGTGCCAGCAGCGTAGGTGCGGAGTCTTACAATGAGCAGTTCTTC
TRBD2,.,TRBV30,TRBJ2-5,CAWSGLLAGEETQYF,TGTGCCTGGAGTGGTCTTCTAGCGGGGGAAGAGACCCAGTACTTC
TRBD1,.,TRBV2,TRBJ1-2,CASRRQGGGLYGYTF,TGTGCCAGCAGACGACAGGGAGGAGGTCTCTATGGCTACACCTTC
.,.,TRBV4-3,TRBJ1-5,CASSQDSGGRQPQHF,TGCGCCAGCAGCCAAGATAGTGGGGGGCGGCAGCCCCAGCATTTT
.,.,TRBV6-5,TRBJ1-5,CASSPPRSNQPQHF,TGTGCCAGCTCCCCCCCGCGCAGCAATCAGCCCCAGCATTTT
.,.,TRBV6-5,TRBJ1-5,CACRWGRRDQPQHF,TGTGCCTGCAGATGGGGACGGAGAGATCAGCCCCAGCATTTT
.,few,TRBV4-3,TRBJ1-3,CASSQDLGDESSGNTIYF,TGCGCCAGCAGCCAAGATTTAGGGGACGAGAGCTCTGGAAACACCATATATTTT
.,many,TRBV7-9,TRBJ2-5,CASSQKTGVFPPQETQYF,TGTGCCAGCAGCCAAAAGACCGGGGTCTTCCCCCCGCAAGAGACCCAGTACTTC
TRBD1,few,TRBV9,TRBJ2-2,CASSVRGRRTGELFF,TGTGCCAGCAGCGTTAGGGGGCGCCGAACCGGGGAGCTGTTTTTT
.,.,TRBV6-5,TRBJ1-5,CASSYSISGLQPQHF,TGTGCCAGCAGTTACTCGATTTCCGGGTTGCAGCCCCAGCATTTT
.,few,TRBV9,TRBJ2-5,CASSSGGRSQTQYF,TGTGCCAGCAGTTCGGGGGGCCGGAGTCAGACCCAGTACTTC
.,once,TRBV27,TRBJ2-3,CASSPRGGRTDTQYF,TGTGCCAGCAGTCCCCGCGGGGGCAGAACAGATACGCAGTATTTT
.,.,TRBV5-8,TRBJ1-2,CASRRTVRVYGYTF,TGTGCCAGCAGACGGACGGTACGGGTCTATGGCTACACCTTC
.,few,TRBV7-6,TRBJ1-2,CASSLARQGGGYGYTF,TGTGCCAGCAGCTTAGCCCGGCAGGGCGGAGGGTATGGCTACACCTTC
.,few,TRBV12-5,TRBJ1-5,CASGLVEGSSNQPQHF,TGTGCTAGTGGTTTGGTCGAGGGCTCGAGCAATCAGCCCCAGCATTTT
.,.,TRBV28,TRBJ2-5,CASGPTQYF,TGTGCCAGCGGCCCCACCCAGTACTTC
.,.,TRBV4-3,TRBJ2-7,CASSQGRGEQYF,TGCGCCAGCAGCCAGGGGCGGGGCGAGCAGTACTTC
.,.,TRBV18,TRBJ1-2,CASSPGHANYGYTF,TGTGCCAGCTCACCCGGCCATGCTAACTATGGCTACACCTTC
.,.,TRBV9,TRBJ2-3,CASSAVGTDTQYF,TGTGCCAGCAGCGCGGTGGGCACAGATACGCAGTATTTT
TRBD1,.,TRBV9,TRBJ1-2,CASSIPGQGASGYTF,TGTGCCAGCAGCATTCCGGGACAGGGTGCTTCTGGCTACACCTTC
.,.,TRBV11-3,TRBJ2-1,CASSSGLGLNNEQFF,TGTGCCAGCAGTTCAGGGCTCGGCCTCAACAATGAGCAGTTCTTC
.,.,TRBV7-9,TRBJ2-1,CASSLHGRGPGGDEQFF,TGTGCCAGCAGCTTACATGGGCGGGGGCCTGGCGGGGATGAGCAGTTCTTC
TRBD2,.,TRBV20-1,TRBJ2-1,CSASSGGQQFF,TGCAGTGCTTCTAGCGGGGGTCAGCAGTTCTTC
TRBD1,.,TRBV7-6,TRBJ1-3,CASSSLGQGFSGNTIYF,TGTGCCAGCAGCTCCTTGGGACAGGGTTTCTCTGGAAACACCATATATTTT
TRBD2,.,TRBV15,TRBJ2-5,CATSRGTPIAGGRQETQYF,TGTGCCACCAGCAGAGGGACTCCCATAGCGGGGGGGCGGCAAGAGACCCAGTACTTC
.,.,TRBV19,TRBJ1-1,CASSIRVHLNTEAFF,TGTGCCAGTAGTATAAGGGTCCACCTGAACACTGAAGCTTTCTTT
.,.,TRBV2,TRBJ1-6,CASSEAMGARSPLHF,TGTGCCAGCAGTGAAGCAATGGGGGCACGGTCACCCCTCCACTTT
TRBD1,.,TRBV5-4,TRBJ2-1,CASSKTGTGTYNEQFF,TGTGCCAGCAGCAAAACCGGGACAGGGACCTACAATGAGCAGTTCTTC
.,.,TRBV5-1,TRBJ1-5,CASSLEAGVQPQHF,TGCGCCAGCAGCTTGGAGGCTGGGGTCCAGCCCCAGCATTTT
TRBD2,.,TRBV7-9,TRBJ2-1,CASSQPSGTPEQFF,TGTGCCAGCAGCCAACCTAGCGGGACACCCGAGCAGTTCTTC
.,.,TRBV7-9,TRBJ1-2,CASSSNSGTPKSGYTF,TGTGCCAGCAGCTCAAACTCCGGGACGCCCAAGTCCGGCTACACCTTC